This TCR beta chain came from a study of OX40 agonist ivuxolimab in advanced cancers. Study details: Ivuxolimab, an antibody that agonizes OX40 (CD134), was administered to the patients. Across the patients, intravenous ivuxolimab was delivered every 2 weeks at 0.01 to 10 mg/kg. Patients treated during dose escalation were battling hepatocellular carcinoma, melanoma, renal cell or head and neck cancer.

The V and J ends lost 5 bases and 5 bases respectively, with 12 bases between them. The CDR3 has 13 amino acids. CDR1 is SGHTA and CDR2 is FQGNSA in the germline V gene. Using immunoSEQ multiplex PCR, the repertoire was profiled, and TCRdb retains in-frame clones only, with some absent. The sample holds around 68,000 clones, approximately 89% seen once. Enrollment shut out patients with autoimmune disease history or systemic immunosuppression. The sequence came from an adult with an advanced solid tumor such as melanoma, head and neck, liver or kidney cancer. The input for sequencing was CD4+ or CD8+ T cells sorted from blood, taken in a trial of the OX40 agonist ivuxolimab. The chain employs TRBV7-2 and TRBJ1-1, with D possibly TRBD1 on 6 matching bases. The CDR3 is CASSQTGLTEAFF. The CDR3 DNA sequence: TGTGCCAGCAGCCAAACAGGGTTAACTGAAGCTTTCTTT.